This T cell receptor beta chain was documented in a study of T cell repertoires in cytomegalovirus infection. Study-wide background: The authors relied on CMV epitopes, both recently identified HLA-C-restricted and well-studied HLA-B-restricted. Signatures in public TCR beta sequences pointed to both CMV infection and matching HLA type. Study conclusions and caveats: HLA-C-restricted CMV clonotypes gave the most frequent clonotype in two of eight donors. People with CMV and the relevant HLA were identified by cumulative public TCR beta family frequency.

The V gene lost 3 bases and the J gene lost 9 bases, with 18 bases spanning the gap. The CDR3 sequence is 16 residues long. Germline lookup yields CDR1 MDHEN and CDR2 SYDVKM. One entry per CDR3 protein, called by TCRdb with MiXCR from the reads. Here the sample spans a few hundred thousand distinct CDR3 sequences, approximately 42% being singletons. Details on this clonotype: The target antigen is unknown.

V and J are TRBV28 and TRBJ1-6; TRBD1 is a possible D gene (6 bases). Sequencing used cultured PBMCs, obtained from culture after CMV antigen stimulation. The clonotype was recovered from a human donor in good health (CMV status not recorded). Some clones in this sample may be carry-over from other donors' samples. This chain's CDR3 is CASSFGGGRDISPLHF. In nucleotides, the CDR3 is TGTGCCAGCAGTTTTGGGGGGGGCAGGGATATTTCACCCCTCCACTTT.